This TCR beta chain was recorded in a study of cytomegalovirus exposure and HLA in healthy donors. Study summary: Approximately 77 million unique TCRs from HLA-typed donors were held in an early release of data. Overall study findings and caveats: The authors enumerated roughly 160 TCR beta chains as linked to cytomegalovirus. Several top significant clusters appeared, in a later analysis, to be linked to common viral pathogens. Researchers reported in a later analysis that a missense DCLRE1C variant was tied to TCR beta V- and J-gene trimming.

This clone was observed a few times. Its antigen remains unknown. From germline, CDR1 is LNHDA and CDR2 SQIVND (reference sequence). The CDR3 is 14 residues long. V dropped 10 bases and J dropped 1 base, with 16 bases sitting between them. The study ran its PCR with 60 Vbeta and 13 Jbeta primers. TCRdb's table, derived via immunoSEQ multiplex PCR, lists solely in-frame clones and lacks some. The table shows 150,000 to 200,000 clones, with approximately 67% occurring only once. The chain joins TRBV19 to TRBJ2-5; a weak D match, TRBD2 (6 bases). The sample comprised PBMCs. The receptor was derived from a man aged 35 to 55 in good health and CMV-seronegative. CDR3 DNA sequence: TGTGCCACCCGAGCCTTTAGCGGCCAAGAGACCCAGTACTTC. Its protein is CATRAFSGQETQYF.